These 12 T cell receptor beta chains were sequenced from one sample in a study of cytomegalovirus exposure and HLA in healthy donors. Assay used: immunoSEQ multiplex PCR; TCRdb lists only in-frame clones, some missing. Of 150,000 to 200,000 clones in the sample, less than 90% are singletons; the top ten hold roughly a tenth. Sequencing input: PBMCs. These receptors were obtained from a man under 40 in good health and CMV-seropositive.

The chain employs TRBV7-3 and TRBJ2-5; perhaps TRBD2 as D (6 bases). The V and J ends lost 5 bases and 2 bases respectively, with 18 bases between them. The CDR3 runs 16 residues. Germline V gene sequence: CDR1 SGHTA, CDR2 FQGTGA. DNA of the CDR3: TGTGCCAGCAGCCCCGGCGGGGCCCGGGGGCAAGAGACCCAGTACTTC. Amino acid sequence: CASSPGGARGQETQYF.

The rearrangement links TRBV2 to TRBJ1-1; D not resolved. CDR1 SNHLY and CDR2 FYNNEI come from the germline V gene. The CDR3 totals 13 residues. Trimming took 6 bases from V and 1 from J, leaving 9 bases between them. CDR3 in DNA: TGTGCCAGCAGGAGGGAAACGAACACTGAAGCTTTCTTT. It specifies CASRRETNTEAFF. The full variable domain, rest sourced from reference TRBV2 and TRBJ1-1, is EPEVTQTPSHQVTQMGQEVILRCVPISNHLYFYWYRQILGQKVEFLVSFYNNEISEKSEIFDDQFSVERPDGSNFTLKIRSTKLEDSAMYFCASRRETNTEAFFGQGTRLTVV.

V usage is TRBV6-4 and J usage is TRBJ2-1; maybe TRBD1 (6 bases). Trimming stripped 5 bases from V and 6 bases from J, with 17 bases between. The CDR3 spans 15 residues. Germline CDR1 and CDR2: MRHNA and SNTAGT. The CDR3 spells CASSPRGSGGNEQFF. For the CDR3, the DNA is TGTGCCAGCAGTCCCAGGGGAAGTGGGGGCAATGAGCAGTTCTTC.

This clone occurred once. This chain connects TRBV28 to TRBJ2-7; D is possibly TRBD1 (5 bases). CDR3 length: 14 amino acids. Between the trimmed V and J ends, which lost 5 bases and 7 bases, there was a span of 18 bases. Germline-derived CDR1 and CDR2 are MDHEN and SYDVKM. CDR3 in DNA: TGTGCCAGCAGTAGGAGTTGGGGCCATCGGGAGCAGTACTTC. Translation: CASSRSWGHREQYF.

V is TRBV19 and J is TRBJ2-1; TRBD2 is a possible D gene (6 bases). The CDR3 loop spans 17 amino acids. The germline CDR1 and CDR2 sequences are LNHDA and SQIVND (reference sequence). The ends were cut back, 6 bases at V and 5 bases at J, with 23 bases in the middle. CDR3 loop: CASSFPFLARPNNEQFF. In nucleotides, the CDR3 is TGTGCCAGTAGCTTCCCATTCCTAGCGCGCCCTAACAATGAGCAGTTCTTC.

The gene calls are TRBV4-1 and TRBJ2-5; 9 nucleotides agree with TRBD1. The CDR3 is made up of 13 amino acids. V gave up 4 bases and J gave up 5 bases; unmatched junction bases: 2. The germline V gene encodes CDR1 MGHRA and CDR2 YSYEKL. The CDR3 region is CASSRGQGETQYF. CDR3 sequence (DNA): TGCGCCAGCAGCCGGGGACAGGGTGAGACCCAGTACTTC.

The chain couples TRBV4-1 to TRBJ1-5; D is ambiguous. Germline loops: CDR1 MGHRA, CDR2 YSYEKL. Trimming removed 3 bases at V and 0 bases at J, with 9 bases between. The CDR3 has 15 residues. The CDR3 region has the DNA TGCGCCAGCAGCCAGACTGTATATAGCAATCAGCCCCAGCATTTT. It yields the protein CASSQTVYSNQPQHF.

The V and J genes are TRBV11-2 and TRBJ2-5, with 7 nucleotides matching TRBD2. Unmatched junction bases numbered 18, after V lost 5 bases and J lost 3 bases. CDR1 SGHAT and CDR2 FQNNGV come from the germline V gene. The length of the CDR3 is 18 residues. The CDR3 is CASSPTWRESRGKETQYF. CDR3 nucleotide sequence: TGTGCCAGCAGCCCGACTTGGCGGGAGAGCCGGGGTAAAGAGACCCAGTACTTC.

The rearrangement joins TRBV9 to TRBJ2-7; no firm D call. This CDR3 is 13 amino acids long. V lost 0 bases and J lost 2, with 6 bases in between. Germline lookup yields CDR1 SGDLS and CDR2 YYNGEE. The CDR3, as DNA: TGTGCCAGCAGCGTAGAAAGCGCCTACGAGCAGTACTTC. This sequence encodes CASSVESAYEQYF.

The chain uses TRBV29-1 and TRBJ2-3; TRBD2 matches 7 bases. From germline, CDR1 is SQVTM and CDR2 ANQGSEA. The CDR3 runs to 18 residues. Germline trimming cut 2 bases from V and 2 bases from J; bases unmatched to any gene: 16. The CDR3 reads CSVEPGPGGSGLTDTQYF. The CDR3 DNA sequence: TGCAGCGTTGAACCCGGGCCCGGGGGGTCGGGGCTCACAGATACGCAGTATTTT.

The V call is TRBV6-1, the J call TRBJ2-7; D may be TRBD2 (5 bases). This CDR3 has 16 residues. The V end lost 2 bases, the J end lost 0 bases, and 14 bases lay between the germline ends. Germline CDR1 and CDR2: MNHNS and SASEGT. CDR3 loop: CASSEPSRWSSYEQYF. The CDR3 DNA reads TGTGCCAGCAGTGAACCTAGCCGGTGGAGCTCCTACGAGCAGTACTTC.

V is TRBV30 and J is TRBJ2-3, with 8 bases fitting TRBD1. The germline gives CDR1 GTSNPN, CDR2 SVGIG (reference sequence). The CDR3 has 14 amino acids. The trim removed 3 bases at V and 5 bases at J, leaving 7 bases unmatched. In DNA, the CDR3 is TGTGCCTGGAGCAGGGGGCGCGTCCTAGATACGCAGTATTTT. Encoded protein: CAWSRGRVLDTQYF.